The 27 T cell receptor beta chains given below trace back to one sample, sequenced in a study of blood T cell repertoires in COVID-19. Measured with immunoSEQ multiplex PCR; TCRdb has only the in-frame clones, and not every one. The sample lists over 200,000 clones, more than 80% seen once, with around 1.3% in the top ten. Sequenced sample: peripheral blood. The receptors were gathered from a woman aged 25 to 39 with COVID-19, enrolled during active disease.

In its sample, this clone was seen a few times. The gene calls are TRBV3-1 (or the pseudogene TRBV3-2) and TRBJ1-3; D uncertain. Germline CDR1 reads LGHDT; CDR2 reads YNNKEL (reference sequence). This CDR3 comprises 17 residues. Trimming took 3 bases from V and 4 from J, leaving 19 bases between them. The CDR3 protein is CASSQSWAGTFGNTIYF. The CDR3 DNA sequence: TGTGCCAGCAGCCAGTCCTGGGCAGGTACCTTCGGAAACACCATATATTTT.

V and J are TRBV19 and TRBJ2-5, with 7 bases lining up with TRBD2. The CDR3 has 16 amino acids. Trimming cost V 6 bases and J 1 base; bases outside gene matches: 11. The V gene's germline CDR1 is LNHDA and CDR2 SQIVND (reference sequence). In nucleotides, the CDR3 is TGTGCCAGTAGAACATCCTCTAGCGGCCCCCAAGAGACCCAGTACTTC. Protein sequence: CASRTSSSGPQETQYF.

The chain uses TRBV19 and TRBJ2-2; 7 bases are a match to TRBD1. The CDR3 is 15 amino acids. V shed 7 bases and J 2 bases; nucleotides not matched to a gene: 7. Germline V CDR1 and CDR2: LNHDA, SQIVND (reference sequence). The CDR3 DNA is TGTGCCAGTACCCAGGGACAGAGAAACACCGGGGAGCTGTTTTTT. This translates into CASTQGQRNTGELFF.

The chain links TRBV5-4 to TRBJ2-1, with TRBD2 matching over 8 bases. The germline CDR1 and CDR2 sequences are SGHNT and YYREEE (reference sequence). CDR3 length: 16 amino acids. V lost 5 bases to trimming and J lost 8 bases; unmatched junction nucleotides: 15. The CDR3 reads CASRPDLREGGDEQFF. The CDR3 DNA sequence: TGTGCCAGCAGACCCGATCTACGGGAGGGAGGCGATGAGCAGTTCTTC.

This rearrangement joins TRBV4-3 to TRBJ1-2; D perhaps matches TRBD1 (5 bases). With 4 bases removed from V and 3 bases from J, the gap between germline ends came to 9 bases. Germline V gene lookup returns CDR1 LGHNA and CDR2 YSLEER. CDR3 length equals 13 residues. CDR3 protein: CASSPGGDYGYTF. The CDR3 region has the DNA TGCGCCAGCAGCCCAGGAGGGGACTATGGCTACACCTTC.

This chain links TRBV27 with TRBJ2-7; weak D call: TRBD2 (5 bases). This CDR3 comprises 13 residues. Trimming removed 4 bases at V and 5 bases at J, with 12 bases between. Looked up from germline, CDR1 is MNHEY and CDR2 is SMNVEV (reference sequence). CDR3 sequence: CASSSSGGNEQYF. The CDR3 DNA is TGTGCCAGCAGTTCATCAGGAGGCAACGAGCAGTACTTC.

The rearrangement joins TRBV19 to TRBJ1-1; tentative D call: TRBD1 (6 bases). Germline V gene lookup returns CDR1 LNHDA and CDR2 SQIVND (reference sequence). The CDR3 contains 12 residues. Trimming stripped 11 bases from V and 6 bases from J, with 16 bases between. CDR3 amino acids: CASRQDIAEAFF. Here the CDR3 DNA reads TGTGCCTCCCGACAGGATATTGCTGAAGCTTTCTTT. Looking up the rest from reference TRBV19 and TRBJ1-1 gives the full variable domain: DGGITQSPKYLFRKEGQNVTLSCEQNLNHDAMYWYRQDPGQGLRLIYYSQIVNDFQKGDIAEGYSVSREKKESFPLTVTSAQKNPTAFYLCASRQDIAEAFFGQGTRLTVV.

The rearrangement uses TRBV5-6 and TRBJ1-1; the D gene is possibly TRBD1 (5 bases). Germline values: CDR1 SGHDT, CDR2 YYEEEE. The CDR3 is 13 residues long. V shed 0 bases and J shed 10 bases, with 13 bases lying between them. In nucleotides, the CDR3 is TGTGCCAGCAGCTTGGACAGGTTCGCGCGAGCTTTCTTT. Its translation is CASSLDRFARAFF.

The V gene is TRBV7-2, the J gene TRBJ2-7; 8 positions match TRBD1. The V gene end was trimmed by 5 bases and the J gene end by 0 bases; junction bases not matched to a gene: 3. The CDR3 contains 14 residues. Per germline, CDR1 SGHTA and CDR2 FQGNSA. The CDR3 loop is CASSIGTGSYEQYF. CDR3 DNA sequence: TGTGCCAGCAGCATCGGGACAGGCTCCTACGAGCAGTACTTC. Together with reference TRBV7-2 and TRBJ2-7, the CDR3 gives the full variable domain: GAGVSQSPSNKVTEKGKDVELRCDPISGHTALYWYRQSLGQGLEFLIYFQGNSAPDKSGLPSDRFSAERTGGSVSTLTIQRTQQEDSAVYLCASSIGTGSYEQYFGPGTRLTVT.

The J gene is TRBJ1-4, the V gene TRBV4-3; a possible D gene is TRBD1 (6 bases). The germline V gene has CDR1 LGHNA and CDR2 YSLEER. The CDR3 loop spans 17 amino acids. The V gene lost 3 bases and the J gene lost 0 bases, with 14 bases spanning the gap. CDR3 region: CASSQARTVATNEKLFF. CDR3 sequence (DNA): TGCGCCAGCAGCCAGGCCCGGACAGTCGCAACTAATGAAAAACTGTTTTTT.

This chain joins TRBV7-9 and TRBJ2-7; 16 bases fit TRBD2. There are 19 residues in the CDR3. Germline CDR1 and CDR2: SEHNR and FQNEAQ (reference sequence). V shed 5 bases and J 5 bases; nucleotides not matched to a gene: 15. The CDR3 DNA follows: TGTGCCAGCAGCCTATTACCGGGACTAGCGGGAGGGCCTTACCACGAGCAGTACTTC. It translates to CASSLLPGLAGGPYHEQYF.

The genes are TRBV5-1 and TRBJ2-7; D ambiguous. The CDR3 is made up of 14 amino acids. Germline lookup yields CDR1 SGHRS and CDR2 YFSETQ. V shed 0 bases and J shed 1 base, with 8 bases lying between them. This CDR3 reads CASSLDGFSYEQYF. The CDR3 region has the DNA TGCGCCAGCAGCTTGGACGGGTTTTCCTACGAGCAGTACTTC.

CDR3 DNA: TGTGCCACCAGTGACCGATCCGGGACTAGCGGGGGGATCTACAATGAGCAGTTCTTC. Encoded protein: CATSDRSGTSGGIYNEQFF. This sequence joins TRBV24-1 and TRBJ2-1; 15 bases match TRBD2. The CDR3 is 19 amino acids. V shed 4 bases and J 3 bases; nucleotides not matched to a gene: 9. CDR1 KGHDR and CDR2 SFDVKD come from the germline V gene.

This chain links TRBV27 with TRBJ1-2, with D possibly TRBD1 on 6 matching bases. The CDR3 is made up of 13 amino acids. Trimming took 5 bases from V and 5 from J, leaving 12 bases between them. Per the germline V gene, CDR1 is MNHEY and CDR2 is SMNVEV (reference sequence). The CDR3 region has the DNA TGTGCCAGCAGTGATCGTGGGACATATGGCTACACCTTC. Translated: CASSDRGTYGYTF.

The chain links TRBV27 to TRBJ2-5; 7 positions agree with TRBD1. The germline V gene has CDR1 MNHEY and CDR2 SMNVEV (reference sequence). V lost 5 bases, J lost 4 bases, and 10 bases stayed unmatched. The CDR3 sequence is 15 residues long. CDR3 region: CASSPQQGIGETQYF. As DNA, the CDR3 is TGTGCCAGCAGTCCCCAACAGGGGATAGGAGAGACCCAGTACTTC.

The chain carries TRBV19 and TRBJ2-1; 13 nucleotides agree with TRBD2. The J segment lost 3 bases and the V segment lost 5 bases, leaving 4 bases of the junction unmatched. The germline V gene has CDR1 LNHDA and CDR2 SQIVND (reference sequence). CDR3 length: 16 amino acids. The CDR3 DNA is TGTGCCAGTAGTCTCCGACTAGCGGGAGGCTACAATGAGCAGTTCTTC. Translation gives CASSLRLAGGYNEQFF.

V is TRBV6-2 or TRBV6-3 and J is TRBJ1-2; D possibly corresponds to TRBD1 (6 bases). The CDR3 consists of 15 residues. The germline V and J ends were trimmed by 4 bases and 6 bases, with 18 bases remaining between them. The V gene's germline CDR1 is MNHEY and CDR2 SVGEGT. CDR3 sequence: CASSLLGEAGDGYTF. For the CDR3, the DNA is TGTGCCAGCAGTTTACTTGGCGAGGCAGGGGATGGCTACACCTTC.

The rearrangement links TRBV29-1 to TRBJ1-2; D not resolved. CDR1 is SQVTM and CDR2 is ANQGSEA in the germline V gene. The CDR3 is 13 amino acids. The V end was cut by 3 bases, the J end by 4 bases, with 12 bases between. The CDR3 reads CSVDEGRSYGYTF. The DNA for the CDR3 is TGCAGCGTTGACGAGGGTAGAAGCTATGGCTACACCTTC.

The chain links TRBV18 to TRBJ2-1; 7 bases match TRBD2. Per germline, CDR1 KGHSH and CDR2 LQKENI. V gave up 3 bases and J gave up 5 bases; unmatched junction bases: 7. The CDR3 consists of 15 residues. CDR3 protein: CASSPKLATNNEQFF. The CDR3 DNA sequence: TGTGCCAGCTCACCGAAACTAGCGACAAACAATGAGCAGTTCTTC. Using reference TRBV18 and TRBJ2-1 for the parts outside the CDR3, the full variable domain is NAGVMQNPRHLVRRRGQEARLRCSPMKGHSHVYWYRQLPEEGLKFMVYLQKENIIDESGMPKERFSAEFPKEGPSILRIQQVVRGDSAAYFCASSPKLATNNEQFFGPGTRLTVL.

This chain connects TRBV9 to TRBJ2-2; 7 bases map to TRBD2. Trimming removed 7 bases from V and 5 bases from J; junction bases left unmatched: 14. The germline CDR1 and CDR2 sequences are SGDLS and YYNGEE. There are 16 residues in the CDR3. Written as DNA, the CDR3 is TGTGCCAGCTCTCTTATGGAGGCGGGAGCGACCGGGGAGCTGTTTTTT. It codes for CASSLMEAGATGELFF.

The V call is TRBV5-4, the J call TRBJ2-5; 11 bases match TRBD2. The CDR3 runs to 15 residues. J gave up 2 bases and V 3 bases, and 3 bases lay outside the gene matches. From germline, CDR1 is SGHNT and CDR2 YYREEE (reference sequence). CDR3 region: CASSSLAGGQETQYF. Here the CDR3 DNA reads TGTGCCAGCAGCTCGCTAGCGGGGGGTCAAGAGACCCAGTACTTC. Full variable domain (remainder filled in from reference TRBV5-4 and TRBJ2-5): ETGVTQSPTHLIKTRGQQVTLRCSSQSGHNTVSWYQQALGQGPQFIFQYYREEENGRGNFPPRFSGLQFPNYSSELNVNALELDDSALYLCASSSLAGGQETQYFGPGTRLLVL.

This clone came up once. The chain links TRBV4-3 to TRBJ1-2; TRBD1 is a possible D gene (6 bases). The length of the CDR3 is 15 residues. Trimming shortened V by 1 base and J by 5 bases, and 14 bases separated the two germline ends. Germline V gene data show CDR1 as LGHNA and CDR2 as YSLEER. CDR3 sequence reads: CASSQGEDSQYGYTF. As DNA, the CDR3 is TGCGCCAGCAGCCAAGGAGAGGACAGCCAATATGGCTACACCTTC.

CDR3 DNA: TGTGCTTCCGCGACAGCCATTAATGAAAAACTGTTTTTT. The encoded protein is CASATAINEKLFF. This chain connects TRBV3-1 (or the pseudogene TRBV3-2) to TRBJ1-4; D is possibly TRBD1 (5 bases). The CDR3 runs 13 residues. The germline gives CDR1 LGHDT, CDR2 YNNKEL (reference sequence).

The gene calls are TRBV28 and TRBJ2-6; D is possibly TRBD2 (5 bases). CDR1 and CDR2 (germline): MDHEN, SYDVKM. V lost 6 bases, J lost 4 bases, and 16 bases lay in between. The CDR3 totals 16 residues. The CDR3 protein is CASSHQDFSGANVLTF. The CDR3, as DNA: TGTGCCAGCAGCCACCAGGACTTCTCCGGGGCCAACGTCCTGACTTTC.

The table lists this clone with a count of one. The V call is TRBV4-1, the J call TRBJ2-3, with 9 bases fitting TRBD2. CDR3 length: 17 residues. V trimming: 0 bases; J trimming: 6 bases; junction bases outside the gene matches: 10. Germline assignment: CDR1 MGHRA and CDR2 YSYEKL. This chain's CDR3 is CASSQDGAGGPLDTQYF. For the CDR3, the DNA is TGCGCCAGCAGCCAAGATGGGGCGGGAGGGCCATTGGATACGCAGTATTTT.

This chain joins TRBV14 and TRBJ2-5; D is uncertain. Germline lookup yields CDR1 SGHDN and CDR2 FVKESK. V lost 0 bases and J lost 4, with 9 bases in between. The CDR3 extends over 14 amino acids. CDR3 bases: TGTGCCAGCAGCCAAGATAGAGGTGGAGAGACCCAGTACTTC. It encodes CASSQDRGGETQYF.

This rearrangement joins TRBV6-5 to TRBJ2-1; 11 bases fit TRBD2. Looked up from germline, CDR1 is MNHEY and CDR2 is SVGAGI. After removal of 8 bases from V and 8 bases from J, the junction contained 8 bases not matched to a gene. The CDR3 length is 14 residues. This chain's CDR3 is CASVTSGSIYEQFF. The CDR3 DNA reads as TGTGCCAGCGTCACTAGCGGGAGTATTTATGAGCAGTTCTTC.